This entry concerns a single T cell receptor beta chain. This sample was taken from a study of blood T cell repertoires in COVID-19. About the study: Donors in the United States, Italy and Spain gave samples during acute or convalescent COVID-19. The analysed material was cDNA or gDNA that came from T cells, B-cell-depleted T cells, or PBMCs.

In the original workflow: Using reference gene primer amplification, nucleated cell counts were estimated. Generated by immunoSEQ multiplex PCR, the TCRdb table keeps only in-frame clones and is missing some. The D gene and trimming were derived from the DNA, and the V and J assignments and clone size from that table. The sample yields some 120,000 clones, around 70% seen once. After removal of 5 bases from V and 2 bases from J, the junction contained 7 bases not matched to a gene. The length of the CDR3 is 16 residues. Germline V gene lookup returns CDR1 SGHAT and CDR2 FQNNGV. The sequenced sample consisted of peripheral blood. This chain uses TRBV11-2 with TRBJ2-3; TRBD2 aligns across 10 bases. The clonotype originates from a man between 60 and 75 years old with acute or convalescent COVID-19. The chain's CDR3 is CASSGLTSGVTDTQYF. DNA for the CDR3: TGTGCCAGCAGCGGACTCACTAGCGGGGTCACAGATACGCAGTATTTT.